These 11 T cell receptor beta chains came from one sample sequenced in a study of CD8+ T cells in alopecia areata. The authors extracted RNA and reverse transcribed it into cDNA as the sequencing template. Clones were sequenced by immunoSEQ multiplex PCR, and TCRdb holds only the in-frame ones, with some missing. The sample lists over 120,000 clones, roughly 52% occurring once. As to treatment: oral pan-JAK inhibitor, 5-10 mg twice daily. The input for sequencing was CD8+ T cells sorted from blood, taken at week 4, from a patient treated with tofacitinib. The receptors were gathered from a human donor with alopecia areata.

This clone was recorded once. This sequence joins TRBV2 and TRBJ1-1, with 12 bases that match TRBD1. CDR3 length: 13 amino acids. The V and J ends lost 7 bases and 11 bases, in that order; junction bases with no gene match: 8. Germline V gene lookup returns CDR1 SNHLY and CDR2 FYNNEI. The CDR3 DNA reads TGTGCCAGCAACCCGGGACAGGGGGCGATGGCTTTCTTT. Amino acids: CASNPGQGAMAFF.

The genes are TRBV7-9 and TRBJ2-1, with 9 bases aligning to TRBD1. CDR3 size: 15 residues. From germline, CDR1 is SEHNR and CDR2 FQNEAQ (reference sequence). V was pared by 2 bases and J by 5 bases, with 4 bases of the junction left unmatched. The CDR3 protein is CASSLTGQGDNEQFF. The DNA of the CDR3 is TGTGCCAGCAGCTTAACGGGACAGGGAGACAATGAGCAGTTCTTC.

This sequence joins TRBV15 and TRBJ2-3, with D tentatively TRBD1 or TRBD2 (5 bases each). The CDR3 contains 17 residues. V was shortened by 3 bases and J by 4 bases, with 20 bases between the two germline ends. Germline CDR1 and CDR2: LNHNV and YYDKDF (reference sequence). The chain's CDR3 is CATSSPGTLRSPDTQYF. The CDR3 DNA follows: TGTGCCACCAGCAGCCCCGGGACCCTCAGGTCCCCAGATACGCAGTATTTT.

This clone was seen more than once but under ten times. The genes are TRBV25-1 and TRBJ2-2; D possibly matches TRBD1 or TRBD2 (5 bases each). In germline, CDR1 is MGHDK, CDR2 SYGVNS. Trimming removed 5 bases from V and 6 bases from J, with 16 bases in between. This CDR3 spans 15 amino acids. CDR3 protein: CASSRTNRDAGELFF. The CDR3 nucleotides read TGTGCCAGCAGTAGGACGAATAGGGACGCCGGGGAGCTGTTTTTT. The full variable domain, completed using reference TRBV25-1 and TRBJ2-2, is EADIYQTPRYLVIGTGKKITLECSQTMGHDKMYWYQQDPGMELHLIHYSYGVNSTEKGDLSSESTVSRIRTEHFPLTLESARPSHTSQYLCASSRTNRDAGELFFGEGSRLTVL.

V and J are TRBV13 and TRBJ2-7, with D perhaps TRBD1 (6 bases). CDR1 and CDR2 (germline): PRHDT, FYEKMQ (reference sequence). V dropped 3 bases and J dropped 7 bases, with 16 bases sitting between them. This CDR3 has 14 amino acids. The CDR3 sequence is CASSFMGAGREQYF. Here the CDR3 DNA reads TGTGCCAGCAGCTTTATGGGGGCTGGTAGGGAGCAGTACTTC.

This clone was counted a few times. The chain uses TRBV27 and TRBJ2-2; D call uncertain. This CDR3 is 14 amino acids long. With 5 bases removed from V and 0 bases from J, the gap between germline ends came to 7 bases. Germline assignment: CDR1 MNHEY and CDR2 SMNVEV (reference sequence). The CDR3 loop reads CASSLGPNTGELFF. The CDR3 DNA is TGTGCCAGCAGTCTAGGTCCGAACACCGGGGAGCTGTTTTTT.

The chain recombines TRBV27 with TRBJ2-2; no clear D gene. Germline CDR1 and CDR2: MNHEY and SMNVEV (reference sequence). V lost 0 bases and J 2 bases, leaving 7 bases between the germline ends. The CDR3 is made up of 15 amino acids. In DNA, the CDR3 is TGTGCCAGCAGTTTATCCGAGACCAACACCGGGGAGCTGTTTTTT. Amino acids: CASSLSETNTGELFF.

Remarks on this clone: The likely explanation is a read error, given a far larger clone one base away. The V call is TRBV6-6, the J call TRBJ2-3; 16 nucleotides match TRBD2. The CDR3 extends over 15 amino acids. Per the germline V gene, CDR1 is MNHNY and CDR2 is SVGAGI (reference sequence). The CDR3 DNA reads TGTGCTAGCAGTGGGACTAGCGGGGGGGCAGATACGCAGTATTTT. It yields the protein CASSGTSGGADTQYF.

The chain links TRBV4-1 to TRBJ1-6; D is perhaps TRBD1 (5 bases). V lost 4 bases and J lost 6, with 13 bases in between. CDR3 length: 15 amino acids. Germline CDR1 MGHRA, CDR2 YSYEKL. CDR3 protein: CASSRAEGLNSPLHF. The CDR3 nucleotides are TGCGCCAGCAGCCGGGCGGAGGGGCTTAATTCACCCCTCCACTTT.

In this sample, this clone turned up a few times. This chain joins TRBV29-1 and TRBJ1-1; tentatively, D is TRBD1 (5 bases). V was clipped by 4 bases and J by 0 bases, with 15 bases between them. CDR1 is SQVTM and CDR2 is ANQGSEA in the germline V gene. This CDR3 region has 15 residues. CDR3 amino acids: CSVGDGNVLNTEAFF. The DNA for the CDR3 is TGCAGCGTTGGGGACGGCAATGTCTTGAACACTGAAGCTTTCTTT.

CDR3 residues: CASSLGTGSSYNEQFF. The CDR3 bases are TGTGCCAGCAGCTTAGGGACAGGGAGCTCCTACAATGAGCAGTTCTTC. V gene TRBV11-1 combines with J gene TRBJ2-1; 8 bases align to TRBD1. Losses at the gene ends were 1 base for V and 0 bases for J; bases not matched to a gene: 2. CDR3 size: 16 residues. Looked up from germline, CDR1 is SGHAT and CDR2 is FQDESV (reference sequence).